This T cell receptor beta chain was sequenced for a study of T cells expressing NK-cell markers. Overall study context: One of eight sequenced donors was HCMV-seronegative; the other seven were seropositive. Study-level results: For about six donors, the dominant NKG2C+ clonotypes made up roughly 1.0-7.0% of their CD8+ T cells. Dominance of the CD3+CD56-NKG2C+ fraction by these clonotypes also held in a handful of donors.

Regarding this clonotype: The target antigen is unknown.

From the 5' RACE reads, TCRdb lists one entry per CDR3 protein and no DNA. The table gives roughly 420,000 distinct CDR3 sequences; the top ten clones make up 7.3% of it. The CDR3 sequence is 14 residues long. Germline CDR1 is SGHTA and CDR2 is FQGTGA. The V and J genes are TRBV7-3 and TRBJ2-2. This clonotype was obtained from a woman between 18 and 70 years old in good health. The specimen was blood T cells: a sorted CD56 or NKG2C T cell subset, CD4+ or CD8+ T cells, or bulk PBMC T cells (not recorded which). CDR3: CASSLGSAAGELFF.